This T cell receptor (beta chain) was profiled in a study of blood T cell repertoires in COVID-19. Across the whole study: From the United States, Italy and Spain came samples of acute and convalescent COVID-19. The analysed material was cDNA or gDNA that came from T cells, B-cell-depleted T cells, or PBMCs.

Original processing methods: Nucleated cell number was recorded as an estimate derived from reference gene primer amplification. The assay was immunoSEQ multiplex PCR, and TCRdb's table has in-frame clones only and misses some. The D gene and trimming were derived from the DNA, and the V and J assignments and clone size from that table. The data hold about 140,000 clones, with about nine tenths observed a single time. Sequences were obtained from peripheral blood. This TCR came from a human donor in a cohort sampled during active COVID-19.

CDR3 sequence (DNA): TGCGCCAGCAGCTTGAGTACAGAAGAGACCCAGTACTTC. Translation: CASSLSTEETQYF. This chain joins TRBV5-1 and TRBJ2-5; unclear D gene. The germline gives CDR1 SGHRS, CDR2 YFSETQ. Between the trimmed V and J ends, which lost 1 base and 3 bases, there was a span of 7 bases. The CDR3 runs 13 residues.